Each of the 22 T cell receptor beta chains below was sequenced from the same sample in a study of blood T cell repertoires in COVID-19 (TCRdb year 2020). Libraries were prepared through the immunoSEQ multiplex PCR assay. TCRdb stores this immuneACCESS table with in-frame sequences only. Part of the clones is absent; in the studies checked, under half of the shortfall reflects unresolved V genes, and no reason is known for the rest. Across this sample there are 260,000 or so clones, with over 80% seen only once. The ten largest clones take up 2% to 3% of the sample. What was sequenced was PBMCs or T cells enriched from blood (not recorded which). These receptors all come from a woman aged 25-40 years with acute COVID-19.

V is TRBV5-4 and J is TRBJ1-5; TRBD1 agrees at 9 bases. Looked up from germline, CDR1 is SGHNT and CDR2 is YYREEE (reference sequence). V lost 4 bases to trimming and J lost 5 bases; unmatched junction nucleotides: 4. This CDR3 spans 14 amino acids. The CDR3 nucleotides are TGTGCCAGCAGCCGACAGGGGGTAGATCAGCCCCAGCATTTT. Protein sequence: CASSRQGVDQPQHF.

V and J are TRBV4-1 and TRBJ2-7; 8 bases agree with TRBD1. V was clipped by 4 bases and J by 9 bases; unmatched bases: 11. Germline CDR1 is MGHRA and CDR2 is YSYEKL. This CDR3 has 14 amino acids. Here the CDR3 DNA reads TGCGCCAGCAGCCTCTCCCAGGGGGCCCGCGGGCAGTACTTC. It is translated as CASSLSQGARGQYF.

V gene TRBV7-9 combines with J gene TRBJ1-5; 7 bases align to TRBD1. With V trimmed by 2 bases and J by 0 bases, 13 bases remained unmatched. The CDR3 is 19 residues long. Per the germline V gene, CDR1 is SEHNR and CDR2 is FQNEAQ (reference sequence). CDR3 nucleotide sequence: TGTGCCAGCAGCTTATGGAAGTACGGGACAGCAGATAGCAATCAGCCCCAGCATTTT. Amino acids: CASSLWKYGTADSNQPQHF.

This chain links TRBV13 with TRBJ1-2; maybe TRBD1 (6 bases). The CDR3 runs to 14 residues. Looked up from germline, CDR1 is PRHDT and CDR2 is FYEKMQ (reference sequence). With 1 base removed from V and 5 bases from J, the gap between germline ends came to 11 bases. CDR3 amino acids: CASSLEQGNYGYTF. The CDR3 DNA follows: TGTGCCAGCAGCTTAGAACAGGGTAATTATGGCTACACCTTC.

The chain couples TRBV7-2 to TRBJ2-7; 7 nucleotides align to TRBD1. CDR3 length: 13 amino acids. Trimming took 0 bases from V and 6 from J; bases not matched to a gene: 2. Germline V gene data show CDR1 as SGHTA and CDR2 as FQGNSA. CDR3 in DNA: TGTGCCAGCAGCTTAGCTACAGGGGTCGAGCAGTACTTC. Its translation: CASSLATGVEQYF. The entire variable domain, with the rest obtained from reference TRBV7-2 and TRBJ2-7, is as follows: GAGVSQSPSNKVTEKGKDVELRCDPISGHTALYWYRQSLGQGLEFLIYFQGNSAPDKSGLPSDRFSAERTGGSVSTLTIQRTQQEDSAVYLCASSLATGVEQYFGPGTRLTVT.

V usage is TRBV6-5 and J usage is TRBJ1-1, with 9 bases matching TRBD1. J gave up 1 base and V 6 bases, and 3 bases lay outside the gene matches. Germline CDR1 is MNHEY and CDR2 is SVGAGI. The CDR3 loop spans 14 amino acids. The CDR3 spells CASRGQGRNTEAFF. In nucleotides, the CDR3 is TGTGCCAGCAGGGGACAGGGACGGAACACTGAAGCTTTCTTT.

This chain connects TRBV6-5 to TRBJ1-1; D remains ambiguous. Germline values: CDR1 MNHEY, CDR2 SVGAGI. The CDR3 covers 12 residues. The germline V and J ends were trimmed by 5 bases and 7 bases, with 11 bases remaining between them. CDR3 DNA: TGTGCCAGCAGTCCCGACACCGATGAAGCTTTCTTT. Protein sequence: CASSPDTDEAFF.

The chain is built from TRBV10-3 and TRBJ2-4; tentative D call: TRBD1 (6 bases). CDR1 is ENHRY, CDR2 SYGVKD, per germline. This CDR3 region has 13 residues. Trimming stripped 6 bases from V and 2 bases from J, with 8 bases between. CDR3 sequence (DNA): TGTGCCATCAGACAGGGCACCAAAAACATTCAGTACTTC. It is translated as CAIRQGTKNIQYF.

CDR3 coding DNA: TGTGCCAGCAGCTTAGTCGCAGGGGAAGAGACCCAGTACTTC. Amino acids: CASSLVAGEETQYF. The chain combines TRBV7-2 with TRBJ2-5; weak D call: TRBD1 (6 bases). The CDR3 covers 14 residues. The germline CDR1 and CDR2 sequences are SGHTA and FQGNSA. V dropped 1 base and J dropped 3 bases, with 9 bases sitting between them.

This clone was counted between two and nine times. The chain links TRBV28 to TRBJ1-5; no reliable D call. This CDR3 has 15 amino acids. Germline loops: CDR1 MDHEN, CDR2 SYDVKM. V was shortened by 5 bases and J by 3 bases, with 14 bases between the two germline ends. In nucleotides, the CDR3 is TGTGCCAGCAGTCAACCCGCGGGATACAATCAGCCCCAGCATTTT. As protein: CASSQPAGYNQPQHF.

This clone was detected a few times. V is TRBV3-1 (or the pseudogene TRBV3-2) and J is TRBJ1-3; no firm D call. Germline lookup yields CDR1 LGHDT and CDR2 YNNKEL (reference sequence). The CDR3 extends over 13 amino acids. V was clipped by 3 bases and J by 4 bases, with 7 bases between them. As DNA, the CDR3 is TGTGCCAGCAGCCAGGGAGCAGGAAACACCATATATTTT. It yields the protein CASSQGAGNTIYF.

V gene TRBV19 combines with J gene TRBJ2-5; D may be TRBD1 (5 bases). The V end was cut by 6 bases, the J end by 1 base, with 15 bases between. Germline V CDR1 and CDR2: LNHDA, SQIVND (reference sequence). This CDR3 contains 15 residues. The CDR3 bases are TGTGCCAGTAGCCCCTTCCGACAGAGCCAAGAGACCCAGTACTTC. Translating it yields CASSPFRQSQETQYF.

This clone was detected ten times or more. CDR3: CASTQTVQNQPQHF. CDR3 bases: TGTGCCAGTACCCAGACAGTCCAGAATCAGCCCCAGCATTTT. V and J are TRBV19 and TRBJ1-5; D may be TRBD1 (5 bases). Germline CDR1 is LNHDA and CDR2 is SQIVND (reference sequence). The ends were cut back, 7 bases at V and 4 bases at J, with 14 bases in the middle. The CDR3 extends over 14 amino acids.

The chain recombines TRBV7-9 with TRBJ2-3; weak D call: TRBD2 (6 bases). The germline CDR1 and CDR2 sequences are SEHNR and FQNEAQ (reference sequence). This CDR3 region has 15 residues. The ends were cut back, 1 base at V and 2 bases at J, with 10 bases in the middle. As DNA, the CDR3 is TGTGCCAGCAGCTTAGAGGAGGGGCACACAGATACGCAGTATTTT. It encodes CASSLEEGHTDTQYF.

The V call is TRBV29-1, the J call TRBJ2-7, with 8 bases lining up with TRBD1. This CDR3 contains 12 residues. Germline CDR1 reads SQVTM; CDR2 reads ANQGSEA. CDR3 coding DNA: TGCAGTGCGGGACAGGAATCCGACGAGCAGTACTTC. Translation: CSAGQESDEQYF.

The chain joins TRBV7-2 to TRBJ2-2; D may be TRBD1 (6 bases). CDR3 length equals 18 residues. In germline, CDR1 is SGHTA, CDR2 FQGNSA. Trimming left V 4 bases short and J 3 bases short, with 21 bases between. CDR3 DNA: TGTGCCAGCAGCTCGATTTCCAGTCGGCAGGGGTACACCGGGGAGCTGTTTTTT. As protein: CASSSISSRQGYTGELFF.

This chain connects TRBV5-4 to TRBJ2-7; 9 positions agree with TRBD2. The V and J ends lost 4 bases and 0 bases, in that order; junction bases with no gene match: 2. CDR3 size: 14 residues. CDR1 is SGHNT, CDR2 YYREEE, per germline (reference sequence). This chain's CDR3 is CASSVAGDSYEQYF. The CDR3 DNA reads TGTGCCAGCAGCGTAGCGGGAGACTCCTACGAGCAGTACTTC.

The CDR3 nucleotides are TGCGCCAGCAGCAGGGGACAGCTAAGAACCCAGTACTTC. It yields the protein CASSRGQLRTQYF. This chain joins TRBV5-1 and TRBJ2-5; TRBD1 agrees at 7 bases. The CDR3 spans 13 residues. Germline lookup yields CDR1 SGHRS and CDR2 YFSETQ. V lost 4 bases, J lost 8 bases, and 8 bases stayed unmatched.

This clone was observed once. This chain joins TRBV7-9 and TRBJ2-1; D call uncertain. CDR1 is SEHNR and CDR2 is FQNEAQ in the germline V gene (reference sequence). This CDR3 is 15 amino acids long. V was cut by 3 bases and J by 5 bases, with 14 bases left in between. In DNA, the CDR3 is TGTGCCAGCAGCTTCTACCCCAACTCAAACAATGAGCAGTTCTTC. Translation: CASSFYPNSNNEQFF.

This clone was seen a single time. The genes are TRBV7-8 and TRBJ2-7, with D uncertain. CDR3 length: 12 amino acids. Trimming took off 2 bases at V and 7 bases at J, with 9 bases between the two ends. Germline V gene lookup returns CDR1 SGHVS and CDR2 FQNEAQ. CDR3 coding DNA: TGTGCCAGCAGCTTATCGACCGGGGAGCAGTACTTC. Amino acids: CASSLSTGEQYF.

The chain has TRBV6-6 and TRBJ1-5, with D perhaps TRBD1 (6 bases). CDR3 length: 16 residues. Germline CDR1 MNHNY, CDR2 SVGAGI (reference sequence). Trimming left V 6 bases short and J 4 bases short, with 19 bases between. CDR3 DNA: TGTGCCAGCAGGGCGGGAGGGGGGACGGGAAATCAGCCCCAGCATTTT. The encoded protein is CASRAGGGTGNQPQHF.

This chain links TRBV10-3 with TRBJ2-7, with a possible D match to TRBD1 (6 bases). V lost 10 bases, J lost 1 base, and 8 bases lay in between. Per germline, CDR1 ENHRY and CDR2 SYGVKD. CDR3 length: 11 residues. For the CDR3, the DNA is TGTGCCACAACAGGGTCCTACGAGCAGTACTTC. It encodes CATTGSYEQYF.